The clone carrying this T cell receptor beta chain was seen a handful of times. Its matching antigen is unknown. The method was immunoSEQ multiplex PCR; TCRdb's version includes in-frame clones alone and lacks a portion of them. The table has 150,000 to 200,000 clones, around nine tenths seen once. This entry belongs to a study of cytomegalovirus exposure and HLA in healthy donors. Across the study: A later analysis reported the 100 to 150 validation repertoires used the same platform as the 550 to 800 first-cohort repertoires. General study results and limits: The majority of TCR sequences were rare, yet some public TCRs appeared in many donors. Later, an analysis found that TCR clusters from the first cohort tended to co-occur in the roughly 110 validation repertoires. The study designated roughly 150 TCR beta chains cytomegalovirus-associated.

The CDR3 sequence is 14 residues long. With 4 bases removed from V and 4 bases from J, the gap between germline ends came to 13 bases. CDR1 and CDR2 from the germline V gene are MGHDK and SYGVNS. The origin of this receptor is a man between 18 and 29 years old in good health and CMV-seropositive. The chain uses TRBV25-1 and TRBJ1-2; D possibly corresponds to TRBD1 (6 bases). Sequencing was carried out using PBMCs. The CDR3 here is CASSVSRGGYGYTF. DNA for the CDR3: TGTGCCAGCAGTGTCTCCCGAGGGGGCTATGGCTACACCTTC.